Below, one T cell receptor (beta chain) is given with its context. Its recognized antigen is unknown. No clone much larger than this one lies a single base away; base qualities are absent. Each collaborating institution followed its own protocols to collect whole blood in K2EDTA tubes. For TCRbeta analysis, collaborators shipped samples as frozen whole blood, isolated PBMCs, or DNA extracted from either of those sample types. The sample is drawn from a study of blood T cell repertoires in COVID-19 (TCRdb year 2020). Study-level background: The collaborator samples originated in the United States, Italy and Spain and spanned the acute and convalescent phases of COVID-19. Where HLA class I and class II types were available, the types were taken from metadata supplied by the sample provider, not from assay-based typing. The prospective study material was composed of cDNA or gDNA derived from T cells, B-cell-depleted T cells, or PBMCs. Samples came from the ongoing ImmuneRACE study (first 160 participants) plus 1,254 subjects from 6 global collaborators. The dataset comprised deeply sampled blood TCRbeta repertoires from subjects exposed to, actively infected with, or recovered from COVID-19. The repertoires were released in a freely available public database meant as a resource for research on the immune response to SARS-CoV-2. Sample metadata almost always included a de-identified subject ID, COVID-19 status, age in years and sex. Overall study outcomes, separate from this receptor: The amount of clinical and demographic metadata varied by source and participant and was provided uncurated.

The immunoSEQ Assay, a bias-controlled multiplex PCR, was used to amplify TCRbeta CDR3 regions from genomic DNA. Regarding the original processing steps: The number of nucleated cells in each sample was estimated from the amplification of reference gene primers within the assay. To quantify the absolute abundance of each unique TCRbeta CDR3 rearrangement, sequence reads were collapsed and filtered. Productive Simpson clonality was computed per sample as the square root of Simpson's diversity index over productive rearrangements. TCRdb mirrors the immuneACCESS table, restricted to in-frame sequences. Some clones are absent from its copies; in checked studies, under half trace to an unresolved V gene, and the reason for the others is unknown. The V and J calls and clone size come from that table; D and trimming were worked out from the DNA. The table for this sample lists fewer than 20,000 clones; around 84% of them were counted only once. The ten largest clones add up to 31% of the sample.

At the junction V is shortened by 7 bases and J by 3 bases; bases outside the gene matches: 15. The CDR3 starts with the cysteine, ends with the phenylalanine, and has 17 residues. Only the CDR3 portion is preserved as DNA: 51 bases, with reading frame beginning at the first base. Via the germline V gene (reference sequence), CDR1 is LNHDA and CDR2 SQIVND. This receptor was obtained from a human donor with active COVID-19. The donor label of this sample is uncertain. The material sequenced was peripheral blood. The chain is made from TRBV19 and TRBJ2-5; the junction holds 9 bases that match TRBD2. The DNA sequence reads TGTGCCAGTAAACGCCCCTCCCGAGCGGGGGGCGAAGAGACCCAGTACTTC. Its amino acids are CASKRPSRAGGEETQYF.